Presented here are 20 T cell receptor beta chains from one specimen sequenced in a study of CD8 T cells in ankylosing spondylitis. Whole-study findings and limits: A TCR beta motif of about eight highly homologous variants seemed to mark ankylosing spondylitis blood.

TCRdb itself ran the 5' RACE reads through MiXCR, one entry per CDR3 protein. The data show some 800,000 distinct CDR3 sequences, roughly 10% seen once. The antigens for these receptors are not known. Source material: blood, either unsorted or a sorted T cell fraction (not recorded which). The receptors originated from a male donor with ankylosing spondylitis.

This clonotype was observed at least ten times. This chain links TRBV7-2 with TRBJ1-5, with TRBD1 as a possible D gene (5 bases). CDR3 length: 13 amino acids. Trimming shortened V by 5 bases and J by 6 bases, and 11 bases separated the two germline ends. Germline CDR1 and CDR2: SGHTA and FQGNSA. The CDR3, as DNA: TGTGCCAGCAGCATAGGGACTTTTCAGCCCCAGCATTTT. Amino acids: CASSIGTFQPQHF.

The V gene is TRBV20-1, the J gene TRBJ2-2; D gene unclear. This CDR3 contains 14 residues. V was shortened by 0 bases and J by 6 bases, with 11 bases between the two germline ends. Germline V gene lookup returns CDR1 DFQATT and CDR2 SNEGSKA (reference sequence). DNA of the CDR3: TGCAGTGCTAGAGACCCCAGGAAGGCCGGGGAGCTGTTTTTT. Translated: CSARDPRKAGELFF.

V gene TRBV18 combines with J gene TRBJ2-5; the D gene is possibly TRBD1 (6 bases). This CDR3 is built from 14 residues. Germline V CDR1 and CDR2: KGHSH, LQKENI. The V and J ends lost 8 bases and 5 bases respectively, with 18 bases between them. DNA of the CDR3: TGTGCCAGCACGAACAGGGACGTGCGGGAGACCCAGTACTTC. Its translation: CASTNRDVRETQYF. Full variable domain (missing parts from reference TRBV18 and TRBJ2-5): NAGVMQNPRHLVRRRGQEARLRCSPMKGHSHVYWYRQLPEEGLKFMVYLQKENIIDESGMPKERFSAEFPKEGPSILRIQQVVRGDSAAYFCASTNRDVRETQYFGPGTRLLVL.

Written as DNA, the CDR3 is TGTGCCAGCAGTACCACAACTGAGCAGTTCTTC. Protein sequence: CASSTTTEQFF. This chain joins TRBV12-3 or TRBV12-4 and TRBJ2-1; the D is unclear. This CDR3 spans 11 amino acids. Trimming shortened V by 5 bases and J by 9 bases, and 8 bases separated the two germline ends.

This clonotype was seen more than once but under ten times. This sequence joins TRBV12-3 or TRBV12-4 and TRBJ2-7, with D unresolved. V lost 5 bases and J lost 4, with 15 bases in between. The CDR3 runs 14 residues. DNA for the CDR3: TGTGCCAGCAGTGCTTCCACATGGTCGTACGAGCAGTACTTC. This gives the protein CASSASTWSYEQYF.

This clonotype was seen more than once but under ten times. The chain carries TRBV7-9 and TRBJ1-6, with a possible D match to TRBD1 (5 bases). The V end lost 3 bases, the J end lost 10 bases, and 16 bases lay between the germline ends. The V gene's germline CDR1 is SEHNR and CDR2 FQNEAQ (reference sequence). The CDR3 covers 15 residues. This CDR3 is CASSFGGQGLSPLHF. CDR3 in DNA: TGTGCCAGCAGCTTCGGAGGGCAGGGCCTCTCACCCCTCCACTTT.

J is TRBJ1-2 and V is TRBV18, with TRBD1 as a possible D gene (5 bases). This CDR3 has 15 residues. V was clipped by 3 bases and J by 2 bases, with 13 bases between them. Germline CDR1 reads KGHSH; CDR2 reads LQKENI. In nucleotides, the CDR3 is TGTGCCAGCTCACCGGGACCCTTGGCAAACTATGGCTACACCTTC. Translated: CASSPGPLANYGYTF.

The chain carries TRBV7-2 and TRBJ1-2; TRBD1 aligns across 7 bases. J was trimmed by 7 bases and V by 3 bases; bases with no gene match: 8. Germline V gives CDR1 SGHTA, CDR2 FQGNSA. This CDR3 is built from 14 residues. The CDR3 here is CASSFEVDRAGYTF. The CDR3 bases are TGTGCCAGCAGCTTCGAAGTTGACAGGGCTGGCTACACCTTC. The whole variable domain, filled in from reference TRBV7-2 and TRBJ1-2, reads GAGVSQSPSNKVTEKGKDVELRCDPISGHTALYWYRQSLGQGLEFLIYFQGNSAPDKSGLPSDRFSAERTGGSVSTLTIQRTQQEDSAVYLCASSFEVDRAGYTFGSGTRLTVV.

The chain carries TRBV6-1 and TRBJ2-7, with 8 bases matching TRBD2. V dropped 7 bases and J dropped 0; count of bases not matched to a gene: 8. The CDR3 covers 15 residues. Germline V gene data show CDR1 as MNHNS and CDR2 as SASEGT. CDR3 in DNA: TGTGCCAGCAACCCGGGGGGGACGCTCTCCTACGAGCAGTACTTC. This sequence encodes CASNPGGTLSYEQYF.

This chain connects TRBV9 to TRBJ1-5; D may be TRBD1 (5 bases). From germline, CDR1 is SGDLS and CDR2 YYNGEE. Trimming took 2 bases from V and 7 from J, leaving 13 bases between them. The CDR3 loop spans 14 amino acids. CDR3 amino acids: CASSVDIGAQPQHF. The CDR3 DNA follows: TGTGCCAGCAGCGTTGACATAGGGGCACAGCCCCAGCATTTT.

The rearrangement joins TRBV20-1 to TRBJ2-7; 8 bases match TRBD1. The CDR3 has 12 residues. Unmatched junction bases numbered 2, after V lost 5 bases and J lost 2 bases. The V gene's germline CDR1 is DFQATT and CDR2 SNEGSKA (reference sequence). The CDR3 bases are TGCAGTGCTTCGGGACAGGCCTACGAGCAGTACTTC. Translating gives CSASGQAYEQYF.

The chain links TRBV6-5 to TRBJ2-1, with 8 bases matching TRBD2. With 1 base clipped from V and 8 bases from J, the junction kept 7 bases outside the gene matches. This CDR3 has 15 amino acids. CDR1 and CDR2 (germline): MNHEY, SVGAGI. The CDR3 is CASSYLSGTSHEQFF. CDR3 nucleotide sequence: TGTGCCAGCAGTTACTTATCCGGGACTAGTCATGAGCAGTTCTTC.

This clonotype was detected a few times. This sequence joins TRBV9 and TRBJ2-3; a possible D gene is TRBD1 (5 bases). V lost 0 bases, J lost 2 bases, and 19 bases lay in between. This CDR3 is 18 amino acids long. Germline V gene data show CDR1 as SGDLS and CDR2 as YYNGEE. The CDR3 region has the DNA TGTGCCAGCAGCGTAGGTACAGGTATAATCAGAACCACAGATACGCAGTATTTT. Residues: CASSVGTGIIRTTDTQYF.

Details on this clonotype: This may come from a read error, since a much larger clone is one base off. J is TRBJ2-7 and V is TRBV12-3 or TRBV12-4; 8 nucleotides line up with TRBD2. The CDR3 is 13 amino acids. V gave up 6 bases and J gave up 5 bases; unmatched junction bases: 6. CDR3 in DNA: TGTGCCAGCAGCCTGGACGGGAGGGACGAGCAGTACTTC. Protein product: CASSLDGRDEQYF.

This chain connects TRBV20-1 to TRBJ1-5, with D maybe TRBD1 (6 bases). Germline V gives CDR1 DFQATT, CDR2 SNEGSKA (reference sequence). V was shortened by 3 bases and J by 6 bases, with 12 bases between the two germline ends. The CDR3 extends over 13 amino acids. CDR3 residues: CSASSGGTQPQHF. DNA for the CDR3: TGCAGTGCTAGTTCGGGGGGCACTCAGCCCCAGCATTTT.

This clonotype was seen a few times. This sequence joins TRBV3-1 and TRBJ2-1, with a tentative D call TRBD2 (5 bases). The CDR3 consists of 14 residues. Germline CDR1 reads LGHDT; CDR2 reads YNNKEL (reference sequence). Trimming pared 2 bases from V and 9 bases from J, leaving 14 bases between. CDR3 region: CASSQSEGEGEQFF. CDR3 nucleotide sequence: TGTGCCAGCAGCCAATCAGAGGGTGAAGGTGAGCAGTTCTTC.

In this sample, this clonotype turned up many times. The chain uses TRBV6-1 and TRBJ1-2; no clear D gene. The CDR3 extends over 11 amino acids. Deletions cut 3 bases from V and 3 bases from J, with 2 bases between. Germline CDR1 MNHNS, CDR2 SASEGT. The CDR3 sequence is CASSEYYGYTF. Written as DNA, the CDR3 is TGTGCCAGCAGTGAGTACTATGGCTACACCTTC.

This clonotype was counted only a few times. The genes are TRBV20-1 and TRBJ1-2; 8 positions agree with TRBD1. The germline V gene has CDR1 DFQATT and CDR2 SNEGSKA (reference sequence). CDR3 size: 14 residues. V was clipped by 0 bases and J by 4 bases; unmatched bases: 4. The chain's CDR3 is CSARDDRGFYGYTF. The CDR3 DNA reads as TGCAGTGCTAGAGACGACAGGGGTTTCTATGGCTACACCTTC.

The V gene is TRBV4-1, the J gene TRBJ2-7; no clear D gene. Germline V gives CDR1 MGHRA, CDR2 YSYEKL. Trimming left V 2 bases short and J 1 base short, with 12 bases between. The CDR3 extends over 15 amino acids. CDR3: CASSQQEMPSYEQYF. CDR3 coding DNA: TGCGCCAGCAGCCAACAGGAAATGCCGTCCTACGAGCAGTACTTC.

This clonotype was seen a handful of times. In nucleotides, the CDR3 is TGTGCCAGTGCCCGATATTCGGGACACCGCACAGATACGCAGTATTTT. It translates to CASARYSGHRTDTQYF. V and J are TRBV7-6 and TRBJ2-3; tentatively, D is TRBD1 (6 bases). Germline V CDR1 and CDR2: SGHVS, FNYEAQ. Deletions cut 9 bases from V and 1 base from J, with 20 bases between. CDR3 length: 16 amino acids.